This passage covers 9 T cell receptor beta chains from one sample sequenced in a study of blood T cell repertoires in COVID-19. Assay: immunoSEQ multiplex PCR; the TCRdb copy retains only in-frame clones and omits some. Here the sample spans a few hundred thousand clones, approximately 84% being singletons. Specimen: peripheral blood. The receptors were sampled from a man aged 50 to 59 who had recovered from COVID-19.

The chain carries TRBV5-6 and TRBJ2-3, with D tentatively TRBD1 (5 bases). CDR1 SGHDT and CDR2 YYEEEE come from the germline V gene. V lost 5 bases and J 4 bases, leaving 14 bases between the germline ends. CDR3 length: 14 residues. The CDR3 DNA reads TGTGCCAGCAGAGGGCAGGGCGTCCCAGATACGCAGTATTTT. Translating gives CASRGQGVPDTQYF.

A single count supports this clone. The J gene is TRBJ1-2, the V gene TRBV7-2, with 11 bases aligning to TRBD1. Germline V gene data show CDR1 as SGHTA and CDR2 as FQGNSA. The V gene end was trimmed by 0 bases and the J gene end by 8 bases; junction bases not matched to a gene: 5. The CDR3 loop spans 15 amino acids. The chain's CDR3 is CASSLAVGQGAGYTF. In DNA form, the CDR3 reads TGTGCCAGCAGCTTAGCAGTCGGACAGGGGGCGGGCTACACCTTC.

The V gene is TRBV11-2, the J gene TRBJ2-1; 9 positions agree with TRBD1. The CDR3 totals 18 residues. V lost 0 bases to trimming and J lost 2 bases; unmatched junction nucleotides: 8. Germline-derived CDR1 and CDR2 are SGHAT and FQNNGV. CDR3 region: CASSLEGTGTGPYNEQFF. The CDR3 DNA follows: TGTGCCAGCAGCTTAGAAGGAACCGGGACAGGGCCCTACAATGAGCAGTTCTTC.

The rearrangement uses TRBV5-8 and TRBJ2-5, with D tentatively TRBD2 (6 bases). CDR1 is SGHTS and CDR2 is YDEGEE in the germline V gene. The CDR3 totals 15 residues. V lost 4 bases, J lost 3 bases, and 16 bases lay in between. The CDR3: CASSRGTLREETQYF. CDR3 bases: TGTGCCAGCAGCCGGGGGACTCTCCGGGAAGAGACCCAGTACTTC.

The V and J genes are TRBV24-1 and TRBJ2-5, with D tentatively TRBD2 (5 bases). Per the germline V gene, CDR1 is KGHDR and CDR2 is SFDVKD. V was trimmed by 5 bases and J by 4 bases, leaving 19 bases between them. There are 16 residues in the CDR3. In DNA, the CDR3 is TGTGCCACCAGTGGCCTTGGCCCAGTAGAGGGAGAGACCCAGTACTTC. Residues: CATSGLGPVEGETQYF.

V is TRBV15 and J is TRBJ2-1, with D possibly matching TRBD1 (5 bases). This CDR3 contains 15 residues. Germline V gene lookup returns CDR1 LNHNV and CDR2 YYDKDF (reference sequence). The germline V and J ends were trimmed by 1 base and 1 base, with 8 bases remaining between them. For the CDR3, the DNA is TGTGCCACCAGCAGAGGGGCAGGGTCCTACAATGAGCAGTTCTTC. Its protein is CATSRGAGSYNEQFF.

The V and J genes are TRBV7-6 and TRBJ2-5, with 11 positions matching TRBD2. The V segment lost 4 bases and the J segment 6 bases; nucleotides outside the gene matches: 7. Germline CDR1 is SGHVS and CDR2 is FNYEAQ. The CDR3 runs to 15 residues. CDR3 in DNA: TGTGCCAGCAGCTCCACTAGCGGGAGTAGAAAGACCCAGTACTTC. This codes for CASSSTSGSRKTQYF.

The CDR3 DNA sequence: TGTGCCAGCAGCTTGGTTCTACTAGCGGGAGGGCCGTACGAGCAGTACTTC. This sequence encodes CASSLVLLAGGPYEQYF. The chain combines TRBV5-4 with TRBJ2-7; TRBD2 matches at 13 bases. This CDR3 spans 17 amino acids. The ends lost 0 bases at V and 4 bases at J; junction bases unmatched: 7. CDR1 and CDR2 from the germline V gene are SGHNT and YYREEE (reference sequence).

This clone has more than one count but fewer than ten. The chain joins TRBV24-1 to TRBJ2-3; TRBD2 might be the D (6 bases). Germline V gene sequence: CDR1 KGHDR, CDR2 SFDVKD. V gave up 0 bases and J gave up 5 bases, with 20 bases separating them. The CDR3 totals 18 residues. The CDR3 bases are TGTGCCACCAGTGATTTGTCGCGAAGAAACGGGAGTGGAGATACGCAGTATTTT. This encodes CATSDLSRRNGSGDTQYF.